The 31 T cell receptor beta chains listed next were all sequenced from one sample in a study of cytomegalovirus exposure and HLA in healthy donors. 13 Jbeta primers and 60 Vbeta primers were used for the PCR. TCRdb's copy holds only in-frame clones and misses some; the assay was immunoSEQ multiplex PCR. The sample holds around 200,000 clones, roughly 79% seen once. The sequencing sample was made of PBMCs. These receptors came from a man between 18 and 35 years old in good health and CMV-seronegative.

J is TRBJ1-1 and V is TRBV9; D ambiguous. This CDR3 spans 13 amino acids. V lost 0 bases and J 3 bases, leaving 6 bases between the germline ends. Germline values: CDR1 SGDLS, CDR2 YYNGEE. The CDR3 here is CASSVVSDTEAFF. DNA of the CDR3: TGTGCCAGCAGCGTAGTCTCAGACACTGAAGCTTTCTTT. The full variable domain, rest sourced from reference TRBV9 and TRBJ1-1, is DSGVTQTPKHLITATGQRVTLRCSPRSGDLSVYWYQQSLDQGLQFLIQYYNGEERAKGNILERFSAQQFPDLHSELNLSSLELGDSALYFCASSVVSDTEAFFGQGTRLTVV.

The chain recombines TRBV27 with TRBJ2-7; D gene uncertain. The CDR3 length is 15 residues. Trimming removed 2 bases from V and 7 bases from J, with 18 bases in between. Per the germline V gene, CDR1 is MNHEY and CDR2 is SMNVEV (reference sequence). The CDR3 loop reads CASSLEAIRSREQYF. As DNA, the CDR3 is TGTGCCAGCAGTTTAGAGGCTATAAGATCTAGAGAGCAGTACTTC.

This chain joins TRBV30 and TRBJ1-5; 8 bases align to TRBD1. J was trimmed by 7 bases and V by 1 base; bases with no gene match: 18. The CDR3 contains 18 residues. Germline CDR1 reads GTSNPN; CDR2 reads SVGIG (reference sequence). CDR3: CAWSAVVGAQGARQPQHF. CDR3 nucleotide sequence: TGTGCCTGGAGTGCCGTAGTCGGTGCCCAGGGGGCTCGCCAGCCCCAGCATTTT.

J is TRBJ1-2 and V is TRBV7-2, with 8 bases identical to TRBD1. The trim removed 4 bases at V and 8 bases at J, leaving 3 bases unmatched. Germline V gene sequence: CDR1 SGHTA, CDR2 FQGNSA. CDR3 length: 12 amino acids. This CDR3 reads CASSSTGAGYTF. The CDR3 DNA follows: TGTGCCAGCAGCTCGACAGGGGCGGGCTACACCTTC.

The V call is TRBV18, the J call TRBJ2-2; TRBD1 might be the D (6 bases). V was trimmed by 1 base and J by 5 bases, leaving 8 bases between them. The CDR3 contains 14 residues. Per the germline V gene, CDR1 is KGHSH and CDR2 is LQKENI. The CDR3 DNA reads TGTGCCAGCTCACCACAGGGGGATACCGGGGAGCTGTTTTTT. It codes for CASSPQGDTGELFF.

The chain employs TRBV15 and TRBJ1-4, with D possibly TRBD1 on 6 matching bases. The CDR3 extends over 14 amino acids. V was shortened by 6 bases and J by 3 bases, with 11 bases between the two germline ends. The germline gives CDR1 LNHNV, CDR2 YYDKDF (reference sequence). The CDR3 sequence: CATRKTGPNEKLFF. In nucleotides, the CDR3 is TGTGCCACCAGGAAAACAGGGCCTAATGAAAAACTGTTTTTT.

The CDR3 loop is CASAFELYQPQHF. The CDR3 DNA follows: TGTGCCAGCGCTTTTGAGCTGTATCAGCCCCAGCATTTT. The V and J genes are TRBV6-1 and TRBJ1-5, with D uncertain. Trimming took 8 bases from V and 5 from J, leaving 13 bases between them. The CDR3 has 13 residues. Germline CDR1 reads MNHNS; CDR2 reads SASEGT.

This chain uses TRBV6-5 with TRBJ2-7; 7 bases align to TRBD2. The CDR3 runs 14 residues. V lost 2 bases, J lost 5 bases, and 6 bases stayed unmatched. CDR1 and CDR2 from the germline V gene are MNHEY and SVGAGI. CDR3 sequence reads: CASSYAGEVNEQYF. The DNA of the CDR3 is TGTGCCAGCAGTTACGCGGGGGAGGTCAACGAGCAGTACTTC.

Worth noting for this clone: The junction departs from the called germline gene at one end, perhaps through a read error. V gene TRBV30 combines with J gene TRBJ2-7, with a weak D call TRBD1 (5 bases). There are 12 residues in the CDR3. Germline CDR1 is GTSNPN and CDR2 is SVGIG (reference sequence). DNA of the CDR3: TGTGCCTGGAGACGACAGTACTACGAGCAGTGCTTC. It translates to CAWRRQYYEQCF.

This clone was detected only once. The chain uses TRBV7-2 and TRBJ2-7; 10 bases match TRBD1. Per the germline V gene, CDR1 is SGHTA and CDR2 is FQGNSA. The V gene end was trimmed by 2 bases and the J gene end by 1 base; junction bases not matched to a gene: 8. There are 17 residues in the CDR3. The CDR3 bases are TGTGCCAGCAGCTTACCCTTAGGGACAGGGGTGTCCTACGAGCAGTACTTC. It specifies CASSLPLGTGVSYEQYF.

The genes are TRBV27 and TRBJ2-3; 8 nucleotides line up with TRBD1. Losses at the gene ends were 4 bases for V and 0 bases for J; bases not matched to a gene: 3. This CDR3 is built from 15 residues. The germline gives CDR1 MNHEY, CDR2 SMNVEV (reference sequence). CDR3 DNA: TGTGCCAGCAGTTGGGGACAGGAGAGCACAGATACGCAGTATTTT. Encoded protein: CASSWGQESTDTQYF.

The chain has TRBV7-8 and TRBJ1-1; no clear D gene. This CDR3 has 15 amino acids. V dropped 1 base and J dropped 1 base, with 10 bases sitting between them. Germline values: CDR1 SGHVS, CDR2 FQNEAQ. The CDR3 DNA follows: TGTGCCAGCAGCTTAGGAGGTTTGGGGAACACTGAAGCTTTCTTT. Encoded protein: CASSLGGLGNTEAFF. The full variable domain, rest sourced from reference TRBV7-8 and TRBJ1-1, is GAGVSQSPRYKVAKRGQDVALRCDPISGHVSLFWYQQALGQGPEFLTYFQNEAQLDKSGLPSDRFFAERPEGSVSTLKIQRTQQEDSAVYLCASSLGGLGNTEAFFGQGTRLTVV.

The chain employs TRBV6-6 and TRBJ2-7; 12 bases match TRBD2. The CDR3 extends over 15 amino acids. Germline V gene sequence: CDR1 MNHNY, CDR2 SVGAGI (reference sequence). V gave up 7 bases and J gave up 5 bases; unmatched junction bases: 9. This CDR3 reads CASTVTSGSFNEQYF. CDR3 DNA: TGTGCCAGCACGGTGACTAGCGGGAGTTTCAACGAGCAGTACTTC.

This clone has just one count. The CDR3 DNA is TGTGCCAGCAGGGGGCATGACGGTTCGTTGCTGTTTTTT. Its protein product is CASRGHDGSLLFF. The chain joins TRBV28 to TRBJ1-4; possibly TRBD1 for D (5 bases). Trimming cost V 6 bases and J 14 bases, with 19 bases left between them. This CDR3 is built from 13 residues. Germline CDR1 is MDHEN and CDR2 is SYDVKM. Complete variable domain (other parts from reference TRBV28 and TRBJ1-4): DVKVTQSSRYLVKRTGEKVFLECVQDMDHENMFWYRQDPGLGLRLIYFSYDVKMKEKGDIPEGYSVSREKKERFSLILESASTNQTSMYLCASRGHDGSLLFFGSGTQLSVL.

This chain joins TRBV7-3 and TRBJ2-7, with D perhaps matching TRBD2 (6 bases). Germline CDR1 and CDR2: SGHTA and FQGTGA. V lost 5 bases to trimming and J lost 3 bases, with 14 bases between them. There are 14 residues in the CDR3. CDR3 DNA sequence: TGTGCCAGCAGCCCCCTGGGGCGGGGCTACGAGCAGTACTTC. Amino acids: CASSPLGRGYEQYF.

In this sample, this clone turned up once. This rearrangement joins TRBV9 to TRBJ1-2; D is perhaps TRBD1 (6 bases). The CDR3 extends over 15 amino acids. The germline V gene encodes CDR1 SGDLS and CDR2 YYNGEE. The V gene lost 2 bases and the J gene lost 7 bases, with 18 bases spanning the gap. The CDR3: CASSVGTLRTGGYTF. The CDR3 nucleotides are TGTGCCAGCAGCGTCGGGACACTGAGAACGGGTGGCTACACCTTC.

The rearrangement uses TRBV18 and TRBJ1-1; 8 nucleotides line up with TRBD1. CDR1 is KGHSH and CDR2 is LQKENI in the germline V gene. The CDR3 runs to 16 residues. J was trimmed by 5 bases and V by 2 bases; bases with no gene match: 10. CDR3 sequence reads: CASSPTQGARSTEAFF. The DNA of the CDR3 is TGTGCCAGCTCACCAACTCAGGGGGCGCGAAGTACTGAAGCTTTCTTT.

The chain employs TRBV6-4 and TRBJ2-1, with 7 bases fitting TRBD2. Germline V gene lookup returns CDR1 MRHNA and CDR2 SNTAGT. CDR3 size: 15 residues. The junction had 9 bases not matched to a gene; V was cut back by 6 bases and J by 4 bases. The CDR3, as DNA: TGTGCCAGCAGCCCCGGGTCCGGGGGGTACAATGAGCAGTTCTTC. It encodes CASSPGSGGYNEQFF.

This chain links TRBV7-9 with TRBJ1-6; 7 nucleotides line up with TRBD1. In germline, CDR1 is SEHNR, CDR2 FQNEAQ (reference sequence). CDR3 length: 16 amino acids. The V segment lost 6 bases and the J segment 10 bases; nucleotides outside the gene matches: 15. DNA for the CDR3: TGTGCCAGCAGGAGAAGCTTAGAAGGGACAGAATCACCCCTCCACTTT. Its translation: CASRRSLEGTESPLHF.

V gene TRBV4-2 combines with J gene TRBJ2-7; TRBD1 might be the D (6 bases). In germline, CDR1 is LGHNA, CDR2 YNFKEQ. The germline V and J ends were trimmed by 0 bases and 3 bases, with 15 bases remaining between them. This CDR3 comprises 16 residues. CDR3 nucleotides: TGTGCCAGCAGCCAAGAAGGAACAGGGAAGGGCTACGAGCAGTACTTC. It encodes CASSQEGTGKGYEQYF.

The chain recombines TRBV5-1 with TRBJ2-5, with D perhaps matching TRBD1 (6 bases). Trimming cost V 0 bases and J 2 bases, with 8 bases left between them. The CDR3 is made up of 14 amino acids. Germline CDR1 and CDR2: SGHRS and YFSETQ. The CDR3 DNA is TGCGCCAGCAGCTTGGGAGACAGGCAAGAGACCCAGTACTTC. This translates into CASSLGDRQETQYF.

The CDR3 region is CASSVGGSRETQYF. The CDR3, as DNA: TGTGCCAGCAGCGTCGGAGGATCTCGAGAGACCCAGTACTTC. The chain carries TRBV9 and TRBJ2-5, with a tentative D call TRBD2 (5 bases). CDR3 length equals 14 residues. The V gene lost 2 bases and the J gene lost 4 bases, with 12 bases spanning the gap. Germline CDR1 reads SGDLS; CDR2 reads YYNGEE.

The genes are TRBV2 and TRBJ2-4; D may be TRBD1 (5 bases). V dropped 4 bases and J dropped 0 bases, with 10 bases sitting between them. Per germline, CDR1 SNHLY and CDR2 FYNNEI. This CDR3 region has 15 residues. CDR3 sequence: CASSGPQGAKNIQYF. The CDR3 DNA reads TGTGCCAGCAGTGGACCCCAGGGAGCCAAAAACATTCAGTACTTC.

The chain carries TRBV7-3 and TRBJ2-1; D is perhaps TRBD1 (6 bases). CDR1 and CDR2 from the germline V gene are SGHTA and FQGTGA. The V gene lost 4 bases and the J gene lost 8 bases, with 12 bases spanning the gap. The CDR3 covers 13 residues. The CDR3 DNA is TGTGCCAGCAGCTCTAGCACAGGGTATGAGCAGTTCTTC. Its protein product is CASSSSTGYEQFF.

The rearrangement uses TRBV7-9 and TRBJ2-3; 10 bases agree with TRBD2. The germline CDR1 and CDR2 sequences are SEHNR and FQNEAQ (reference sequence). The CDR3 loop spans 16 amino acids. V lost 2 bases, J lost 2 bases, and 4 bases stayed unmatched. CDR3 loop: CASSLWTSGDTDTQYF. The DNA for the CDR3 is TGTGCCAGCAGCTTATGGACTAGCGGCGACACAGATACGCAGTATTTT.

CDR3 DNA: TGTGCCTGGACCCTCTCTGGAAACACCATATATTTT. Translating gives CAWTLSGNTIYF. The chain uses TRBV30 and TRBJ1-3; D gene uncertain. This CDR3 spans 12 amino acids. V was shortened by 4 bases and J by 0 bases, with 4 bases between the two germline ends. Per the germline V gene, CDR1 is GTSNPN and CDR2 is SVGIG (reference sequence).

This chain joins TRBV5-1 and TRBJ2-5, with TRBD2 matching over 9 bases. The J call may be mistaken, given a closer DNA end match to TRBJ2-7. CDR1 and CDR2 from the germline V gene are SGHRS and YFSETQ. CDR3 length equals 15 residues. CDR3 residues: CASSPVAGDVDEQYF. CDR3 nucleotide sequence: TGCGCCAGCAGCCCAGTAGCGGGAGACGTGGACGAGCAGTACTTC.

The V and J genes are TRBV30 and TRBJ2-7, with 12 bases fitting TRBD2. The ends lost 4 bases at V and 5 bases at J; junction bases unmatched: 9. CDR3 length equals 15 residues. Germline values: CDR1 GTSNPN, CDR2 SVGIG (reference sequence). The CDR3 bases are TGTGCCTGGACCGCGGGGACTAGCGGGTGGAACGAGCAGTACTTC. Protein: CAWTAGTSGWNEQYF.

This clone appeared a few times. The CDR3 protein is CASRGGGSYEQYF. For the CDR3, the DNA is TGTGCCAGCAGGGGAGGGGGCTCCTACGAGCAGTACTTC. This chain links TRBV27 with TRBJ2-7; a weak D match, TRBD2 (7 bases). The germline V and J ends were trimmed by 6 bases and 0 bases, with 9 bases remaining between them. The germline V gene encodes CDR1 MNHEY and CDR2 SMNVEV (reference sequence). This CDR3 has 13 residues.

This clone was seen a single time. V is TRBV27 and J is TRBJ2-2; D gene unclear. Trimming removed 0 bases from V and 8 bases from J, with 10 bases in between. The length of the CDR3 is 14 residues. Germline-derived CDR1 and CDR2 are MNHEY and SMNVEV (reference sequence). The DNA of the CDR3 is TGTGCCAGCAGTTTATCGGCTGTCGCAGGGGAGCTGTTTTTT. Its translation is CASSLSAVAGELFF.

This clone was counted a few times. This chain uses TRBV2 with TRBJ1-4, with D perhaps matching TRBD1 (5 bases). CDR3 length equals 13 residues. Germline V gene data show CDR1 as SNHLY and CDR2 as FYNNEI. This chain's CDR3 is CAAGDEGWEKLFF. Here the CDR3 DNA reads TGTGCAGCGGGGGACGAGGGTTGGGAAAAACTGTTTTTT.